A single count supports the clone carrying this TCR beta chain. The CDR3 contains 16 residues. In the source study's methods: For nucleated cells, counts were estimated from reference gene primer amplification. TCRdb's table, derived via immunoSEQ multiplex PCR, lists solely in-frame clones and lacks some. That table is the source of V, J and clone size, and D and trimming were worked out from the DNA. The sample has tens of thousands of clones; around 80% are singletons. The record originates from a study of blood T cell repertoires in COVID-19. Overall study: Sites across the United States, Italy and Spain contributed samples from acute and convalescent COVID-19. PBMCs, B-cell-depleted T cells, or T cells provided the cDNA or gDNA that made up the material.

The sample taken for sequencing was peripheral blood. The rearrangement joins TRBV21-1 to TRBJ2-1; the tabulated D call, TRBD2, remains unverified against the DNA. TRBV21-1 is designated a pseudogene. The TCR comes from an elderly woman with acute or convalescent COVID-19. The CDR3 is CASSKGSGRAQDEQFF. CDR3 DNA sequence: TGTGCCAGCAGCAAAGGAAGCGGGAGGGCCCAGGATGAGCAGTTCTTC.